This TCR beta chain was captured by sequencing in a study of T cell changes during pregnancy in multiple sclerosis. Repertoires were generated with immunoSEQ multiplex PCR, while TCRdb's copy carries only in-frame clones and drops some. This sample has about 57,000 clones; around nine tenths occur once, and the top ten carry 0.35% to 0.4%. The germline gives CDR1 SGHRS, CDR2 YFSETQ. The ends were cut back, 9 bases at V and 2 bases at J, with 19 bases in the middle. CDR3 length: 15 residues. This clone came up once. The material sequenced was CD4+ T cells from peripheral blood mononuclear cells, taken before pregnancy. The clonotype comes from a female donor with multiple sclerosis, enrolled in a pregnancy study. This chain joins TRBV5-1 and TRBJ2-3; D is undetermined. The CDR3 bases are TGCGCCACCTGCCCTGACACCCTGGACACAGATACGCAGTATTTT. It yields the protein CATCPDTLDTDTQYF.